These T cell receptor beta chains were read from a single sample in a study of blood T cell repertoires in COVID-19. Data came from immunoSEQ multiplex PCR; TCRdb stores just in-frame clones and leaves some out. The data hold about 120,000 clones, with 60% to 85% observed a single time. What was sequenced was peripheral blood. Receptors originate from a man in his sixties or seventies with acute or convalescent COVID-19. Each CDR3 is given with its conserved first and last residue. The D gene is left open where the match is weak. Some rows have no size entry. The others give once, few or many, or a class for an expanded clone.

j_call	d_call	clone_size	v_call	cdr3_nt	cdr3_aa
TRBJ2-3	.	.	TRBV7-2	TGTGCCAGCAGCTTAGGTACAGGGTTCACAGATACGCAGTATTTT	CASSLGTGFTDTQYF
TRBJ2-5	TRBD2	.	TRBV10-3	TGTGCCATCAGTGAGTCAGCGGGGGGGGAGACCCAGTACTTC	CAISESAGGETQYF
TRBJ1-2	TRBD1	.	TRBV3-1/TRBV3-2	TGTGCCAGCTGGACAGGGGGGTATGGCTACACCTTC	CASWTGGYGYTF
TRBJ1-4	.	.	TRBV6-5	TGTGCCAGCAACAAACTGGGGGGAGAAAAACTGTTTTTT	CASNKLGGEKLFF
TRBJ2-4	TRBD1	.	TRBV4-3	TGCGCCAGCAGCCAAGTTACCGGGACAGGGGGTGAAGGAGCCAAAAACATTCAGTACTTC	CASSQVTGTGGEGAKNIQYF
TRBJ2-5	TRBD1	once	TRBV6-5	TGTGCCAGCAGTTACTCCGGGACAGGGTTCCAAGAGACCCAGTACTTC	CASSYSGTGFQETQYF
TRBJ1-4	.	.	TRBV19	TGTGCCAGTAAGGGGGAGCCCCGGGCCGAAAAACTGTTTTTT	CASKGEPRAEKLFF
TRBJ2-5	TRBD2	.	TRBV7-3	TGTGCCAGCAGCTCCGGGCCCCTTCTAGCGGGGGGGACGGGGGAGACCCAGTACTTC	CASSSGPLLAGGTGETQYF
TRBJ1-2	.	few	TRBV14	TGTGCCAGCAGCCAGGTGGACTCTCTCTCCAACTATGGCTACACCTTC	CASSQVDSLSNYGYTF
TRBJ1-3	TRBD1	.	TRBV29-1	TGCAGCGTGGACAGGGCCAACACCATATATTTT	CSVDRANTIYF
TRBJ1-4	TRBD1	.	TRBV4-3	TGCGCCAGCAGCCAGAGTACAGGGGATCGGGGTGAAAAACTGTTTTTT	CASSQSTGDRGEKLFF
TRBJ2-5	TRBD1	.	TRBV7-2	TGTGCCAGCAGCTTATTTCAGGGGGTGGGAGAGACCCAGTACTTC	CASSLFQGVGETQYF
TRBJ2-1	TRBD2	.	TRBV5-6	TGTGCCAGCAGCTTGGATGTGACTAGCGGTAGAAATGAGCAGTTCTTC	CASSLDVTSGRNEQFF
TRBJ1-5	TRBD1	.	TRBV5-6	TGTGCCAGCAGCTTGTCAGGGGGCTTCAATCAGCCCCAGCATTTT	CASSLSGGFNQPQHF
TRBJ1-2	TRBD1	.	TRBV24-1	TGTGCCACCAGTGATGGAAAATACCGGGACAGGGGGAATGGCTACACCTTC	CATSDGKYRDRGNGYTF
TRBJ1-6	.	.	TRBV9	TGTGCCAGCAGCGCCCTCCCCGGTAACTCTAATTCACCCCTCCACTTT	CASSALPGNSNSPLHF
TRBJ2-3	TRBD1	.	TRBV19	TGTGCCAGTAGTTTTGGACAGGGCACAGATACGCAGTATTTT	CASSFGQGTDTQYF
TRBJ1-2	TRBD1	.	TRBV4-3	TGCGCCAGCAGCCAACTTAACCGGGACAGCGGTGGCTACACCTTC	CASSQLNRDSGGYTF
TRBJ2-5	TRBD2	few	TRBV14	TGTGCCAGCAGCCAAGGGGGGGCTAGCGGGGGCGCAGAGACCCAGTACTTC	CASSQGGASGGAETQYF
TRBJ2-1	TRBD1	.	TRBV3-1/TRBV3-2	TGTGCCAGCAGCCAAGGAGGGGGCGAAGAGCAGTTCTTC	CASSQGGGEEQFF
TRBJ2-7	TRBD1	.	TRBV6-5	TGTGCCAGCAGAGGGACAGGGGTTGGTGGCTACGAGCAGTACTTC	CASRGTGVGGYEQYF
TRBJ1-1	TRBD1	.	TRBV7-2	TGTGCCAGCAGCCTACGACAGGGGGCGGCGAACACTGAAGCTTTCTTT	CASSLRQGAANTEAFF
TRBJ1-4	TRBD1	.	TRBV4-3	TGCGCCAGCAGCCAGGACAGGGGGCAGGTTGAAAAACTGTTTTTT	CASSQDRGQVEKLFF
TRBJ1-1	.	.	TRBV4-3	TGCGCCAGCAGCCAATTAGCGGGGGCTAGGACTGAAGCTTTCTTT	CASSQLAGARTEAFF
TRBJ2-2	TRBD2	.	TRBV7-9	TGTGCCAGCAGCTTCGGGACTAGAACCGGGGAGCTGTTTTTT	CASSFGTRTGELFF
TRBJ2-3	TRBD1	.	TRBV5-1	TGCGCCAGCAGCCTCGGGACAGGGGATGGCACAGATACGCAGTATTTT	CASSLGTGDGTDTQYF
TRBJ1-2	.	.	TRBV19	TGTGCCACCAGCCAGGGTGACTATGGCTACACCTTC	CATSQGDYGYTF
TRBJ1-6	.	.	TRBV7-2	TGTGCCAGCAGCTTATTAATGAGGGCCTCTAATTCACCCCTCCACTTT	CASSLLMRASNSPLHF
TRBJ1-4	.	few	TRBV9	TGTGCCAGCAACCGGGGGGGTGTAGGCGAAAAACTGTTTTTT	CASNRGGVGEKLFF
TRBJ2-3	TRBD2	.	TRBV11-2	TGTGCCAGCAGCTTAGTCAGGACTAGCGGGGGTGTAGATACGCAGTATTTT	CASSLVRTSGGVDTQYF
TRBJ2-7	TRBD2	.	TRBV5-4	TGTGCCAGCAGCACTAGCGCTAGCTCCTACGAGCAGTACTTC	CASSTSASSYEQYF
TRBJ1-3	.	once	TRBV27	TGTGCCAGCAGTTTACTAGGCGATCCTGGAAACACCATATATTTT	CASSLLGDPGNTIYF
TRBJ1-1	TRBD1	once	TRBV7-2	TGTGCCAGCACCCTTGGAGGGGGCGCTGGGAACACTGAAGCTTTCTTT	CASTLGGGAGNTEAFF
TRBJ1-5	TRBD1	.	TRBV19	TGTGCCAGTACCCAGGGACAGGGCTATCAGCCCCAGCATTTT	CASTQGQGYQPQHF
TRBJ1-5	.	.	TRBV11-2	TGTGCCAGCAGCTTATCGTTGAGTCAGCCCCAGCATTTT	CASSLSLSQPQHF
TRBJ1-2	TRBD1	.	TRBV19	TGTGCCAGTAGTATGAGTGGACAGGGGCCGGGCTACACCTTC	CASSMSGQGPGYTF
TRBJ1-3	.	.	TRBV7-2	TGTGCCAGCAGCTTCCTCTCTGGAAACACCATATATTTT	CASSFLSGNTIYF
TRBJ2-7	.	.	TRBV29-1	TGCAGCGTCACTGCCGGGACTCTCGGGTACGAGCAGTACTTC	CSVTAGTLGYEQYF
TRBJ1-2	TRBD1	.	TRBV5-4	TGTGCCAGCAGGCGGACAGGGGAGGGCTATGGCTACACCTTC	CASRRTGEGYGYTF
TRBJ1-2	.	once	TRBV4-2	TGTGCCAGCAGCCAAGTTATATCTATCTATGGCTACACCTTC	CASSQVISIYGYTF
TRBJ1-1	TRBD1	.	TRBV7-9	TGTGCCAGCAGCTCGTTGACAGGGGGTTTTGGCGAAGCTTTCTTT	CASSSLTGGFGEAFF
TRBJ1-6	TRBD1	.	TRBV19	TGTGCCAGTAGTGAGACAGGGTGGAGTTCACCCCTCCACTTT	CASSETGWSSPLHF
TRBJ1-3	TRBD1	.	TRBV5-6	TGTGCCAGCAGCTCAGGGGGCAGGGGAAACACCATATATTTT	CASSSGGRGNTIYF
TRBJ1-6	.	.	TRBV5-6	TGTGCCAGCAGGTCCGACAGTTATAATTCACCCCTCCACTTT	CASRSDSYNSPLHF
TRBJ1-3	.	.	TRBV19	TGTGCCAGTAGTATCCGTGAAGCCCGAAACACCATATATTTT	CASSIREARNTIYF
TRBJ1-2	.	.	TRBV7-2	TGTGCCAGCAGCTTGGGGTGGGAGATCGACTATGGCTACACCTTC	CASSLGWEIDYGYTF
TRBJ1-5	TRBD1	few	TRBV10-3	TGTGCCATCAGTGAGTCGGTTCCGGGACAGGGCTATCAGCCCCAGCATTTT	CAISESVPGQGYQPQHF
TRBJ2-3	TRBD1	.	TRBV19	TGTGCCAGTAGCAATCCGGGACAGGGGTATGCAGATACGCAGTATTTT	CASSNPGQGYADTQYF
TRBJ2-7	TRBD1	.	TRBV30	TGTGCCTGGGGACAGGTCTACGAGCAGTACTTC	CAWGQVYEQYF
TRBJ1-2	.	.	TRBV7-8	TGTGCCAGCAGCTCAACAGCCGGGGTCTATGGCTACACCTTC	CASSSTAGVYGYTF
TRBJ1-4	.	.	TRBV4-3	TGCGCCAGCAGCCAAGACCCGGGAGGGTTTAATGAAAAACTGTTTTTT	CASSQDPGGFNEKLFF
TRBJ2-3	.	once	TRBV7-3	TGTGCCAGCAGCTTAATGCGGGGCTCAGATACGCAGTATTTT	CASSLMRGSDTQYF
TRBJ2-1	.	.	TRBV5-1	TGCGCCAGCAGCTTGTCGGGGGGCACAACCTACAATGAGCAGTTCTTC	CASSLSGGTTYNEQFF
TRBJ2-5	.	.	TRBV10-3	TGTGCCATCAGTAAGCCCGGGACACTACAAGAGACCCAGTACTTC	CAISKPGTLQETQYF